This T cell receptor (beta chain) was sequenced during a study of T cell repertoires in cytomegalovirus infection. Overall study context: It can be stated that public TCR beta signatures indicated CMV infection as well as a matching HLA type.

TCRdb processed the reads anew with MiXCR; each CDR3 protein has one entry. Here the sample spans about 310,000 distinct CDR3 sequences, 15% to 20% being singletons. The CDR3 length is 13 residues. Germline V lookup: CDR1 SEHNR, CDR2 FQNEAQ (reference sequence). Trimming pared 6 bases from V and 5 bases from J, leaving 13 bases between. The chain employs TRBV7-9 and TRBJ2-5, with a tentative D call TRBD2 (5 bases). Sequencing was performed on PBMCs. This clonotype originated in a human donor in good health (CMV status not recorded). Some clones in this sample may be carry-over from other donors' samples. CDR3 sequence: CASRGASTETQYF. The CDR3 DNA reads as TGTGCCAGCAGGGGAGCTTCAACGGAGACCCAGTACTTC.